This T cell receptor (beta chain) stems from a study of shared clonotypes between healthy human individuals (TCRdb year 2020). Background on the whole study: The cohort included a few men and a couple of women between 18 and 49 years of age. Between about 0.8 and 8.9 billion PBMCs per donor were obtained by leukapheresis. Libraries were prepared and TCR repertoires were sequenced by different laboratories using diverse techniques, in order to increase sequencing depth and limit assay-specific biases. To estimate repertoire size and how much clonotypes are shared between individuals, the study performed deep sequencing of blood TCR repertoires from five healthy adults. For each donor, CD4 naive and CD4 memory were each run on three plates, CD8 naive on two plates, and CD8 memory on one plate. The study at large found these results: Sampling was restricted to blood, and TCR repertoires in tissues likely differ from the TCR repertoires found in blood. Incomplete sequencing was indicated by rarefaction of sorted-subset datasets, despite the large sequencing depth. Because the study included a small number of donors, the genetic and exposure-history diversity represented was limited. Estimated clonotype richness was generally larger for naive than for memory subsets. Clonotypes shared by all four sorted-subset donors showed higher generation probabilities than non-shared clonotypes. Pairwise subsampling indicated that sequencing depth was expected to affect the degree of clonotype sharing among donors. When four donors were compared, the shared fraction of clonotypes was about 5.5% for naive CD4, around 4% for naive CD8, 2.3% for memory CD4, and 0.35% to 0.5% for memory CD8.

Using the deep immunoSEQ assay, multiplex PCR amplified TCR CDR3 regions from genomic DNA. Genomic DNA extracted from each cell subset was distributed evenly over all wells of several immunoSEQ 96-well plates, and each plate served as one replicate. For sorted subsets, approximately 190 ng of genomic DNA, equivalent to roughly 30,000 T cell genomes, went into each replicate PCR. The purified libraries were quantified using a Qubit 3.0 fluorometer, sized with a Bioanalyzer 2100, and then quantified again using the KAPA Library Quantification kit. Every immunoSEQ 96-well plate was sequenced on a separate single-read 150-cycle Illumina NextSeq 550 flow cell. Processing in the source paper ran as follows. The immunoSEQ output contained only junctional sequences without quality scores, so filtering could not match that applied to full-length reads. To assign V/J genes and CDR3, sequences were annotated against IMGT germline references using PyIR, a Python wrapper for IgBLAST v1.9. Reads were removed for weak V/J assignments (E-value above 1e-6), missing CDR3, stop codons, out-of-frame junctions, or ambiguous translated residues. V3J clonotypes were defined as sequences sharing an identical inferred V gene, J gene, and CDR3 amino acid sequence. The percentage overlap between two repertoires was calculated by dividing the number of shared unique clonotypes by the size of the smaller repertoire. Three approaches were used to assess repertoire richness: RTK rarefaction, the Chao1 estimator, and Recon v2.1 estimates of unobserved clonotypes. Generation probabilities were computed with OLGA for all TCRbeta clonotypes obtained by the gDNA method from several donors. TCRdb carries this immuneACCESS record with in-frame sequences only. Its versions omit some clonotypes, under half of them owing to an unresolved V gene in the studies checked, with the rest unexplained. Clonal size and the V and J genes are those of that table, whereas D and trimming came from the DNA. Across this sample there are about 1.5 million clones, with about 98% seen only once. 0.4% to 0.45% of the sample is taken by the ten largest.

V and J are truncated by 4 bases and 2 bases respectively, leaving an intervening sequence of 2 bases. The CDR3 measures 11 amino acids from cysteine to phenylalanine. The read is trimmed to its CDR3 DNA, 33 bases read in frame from base 1. CDR1 and CDR2 are read off the germline V gene as MNHNS and SASEGT. The donors were healthy, HIV-negative adults with no recently reported acute infections or vaccinations. Every donor was a Caucasian adult residing in Nashville, Tennessee, USA. Magnetic negative selection was used to enrich CD4+ T cells, after which naive cells were positively selected on CD45RA and the negative fraction became the memory subset. Blood was obtained by leukapheresis, after which PBMCs were separated by Ficoll-Histopaque density gradient centrifugation and cryopreserved in liquid nitrogen vapor phase. Analytical flow cytometry was used to check the purity and quantity of every magnetically sorted T cell population. Genomic DNA was isolated from every sorted fraction and measured by UV absorbance on a Nanodrop 2000c.

This clone was picked up a small number of times. Its antigen is not yet known. There are no base qualities to consult, and no much larger clone falls within one base. The sample was naive CD4+ T cells sorted from blood. The sample's cell subset or site label, decoded: CD45RA+ positively selected. The sequence was collected from a man aged 25-40 years in good health. The V and J genes are TRBV6-1 and TRBJ1-2; the D gene assignment is ambiguous. The CDR3 reads as follows: CASSGNYGYTF. The base sequence is TGTGCCAGCAGTGGCAACTATGGCTACACCTTC.